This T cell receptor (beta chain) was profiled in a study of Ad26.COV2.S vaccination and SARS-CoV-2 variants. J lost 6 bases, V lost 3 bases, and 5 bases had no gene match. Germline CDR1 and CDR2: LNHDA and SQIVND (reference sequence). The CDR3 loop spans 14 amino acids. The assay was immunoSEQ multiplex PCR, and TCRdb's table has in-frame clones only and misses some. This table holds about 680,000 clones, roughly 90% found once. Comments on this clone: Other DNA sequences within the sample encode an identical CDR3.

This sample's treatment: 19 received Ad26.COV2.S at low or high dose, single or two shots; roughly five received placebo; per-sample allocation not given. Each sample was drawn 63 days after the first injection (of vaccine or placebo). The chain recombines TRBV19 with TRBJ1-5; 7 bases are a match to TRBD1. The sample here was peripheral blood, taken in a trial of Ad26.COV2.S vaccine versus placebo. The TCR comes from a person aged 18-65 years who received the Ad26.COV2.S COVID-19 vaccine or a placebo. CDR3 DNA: TGTGCCAGTAGTATTACAGGGGACGGTCAGCCCCAGCATTTT. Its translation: CASSITGDGQPQHF. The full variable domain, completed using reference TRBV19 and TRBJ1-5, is DGGITQSPKYLFRKEGQNVTLSCEQNLNHDAMYWYRQDPGQGLRLIYYSQIVNDFQKGDIAEGYSVSREKKESFPLTVTSAQKNPTAFYLCASSITGDGQPQHFGDGTRLSIL.